This T cell receptor beta chain was documented in a study of T cells after yellow fever vaccination. The study's findings and limits: Sorted repertoires could include abundant contaminating clonotypes from bulk cells.

Trimming at V came to 1 base and at J to 4 bases, leaving 21 bases not matched to a gene. CDR1 SGHDT and CDR2 YYEEEE come from the germline V gene. This CDR3 contains 20 residues. TCRdb redid the calling of the 5' RACE reads with MiXCR, one entry per CDR3 protein. The repertoire holds roughly 320,000 distinct CDR3 sequences, with around 11% as singletons. A word on this clonotype: The antigen is not known.

The source material was CD4+ T cells sorted from PBMCs, sampled 45 days after the yellow fever booster vaccination. V and J are TRBV5-6 and TRBJ2-5; 8 bases align to TRBD2. This receptor was identified in a man younger than 35 who received the YFV17D yellow fever vaccine. The CDR3 sequence: CASSLTAPRTGTSFGETQYF. In DNA form, the CDR3 reads TGTGCCAGCAGCTTGACGGCTCCGAGAACCGGGACTAGTTTTGGAGAGACCCAGTACTTC.